One and the same sample provided the 24 T cell receptor beta chains below, sequenced in a study of regulatory T cells in long-lasting Graves disease. iRepertoire HTBI primers and Arm-PCR of CDR3 regions built TCR beta libraries. TCRdb reprocessed the multiplex PCR reads via MiXCR and lists one record per CDR3 protein. The sample consists of 600,000 to 800,000 distinct CDR3 sequences, about 30% of them appearing once. Regarding time point: persistent/refractory GD, antithyroid drugs over 5 years with positive TRAb. Construction of the TCR library relied on RNA isolated from PBMCs. This material consisted of peripheral blood mononuclear cells (PBMCs), taken when the disease was refractory, from a patient treated with antithyroid drugs. These receptors were collected from a female donor with Graves disease.

The gene calls are TRBV28 and TRBJ1-3, with 8 bases aligning to TRBD1. V lost 4 bases and J lost 0; bases outside the gene matches: 11. The CDR3 totals 18 residues. CDR1 MDHEN and CDR2 SYDVKM come from the germline V gene. This CDR3 is CASSYWGTGDNSGNTIYF. Written as DNA, the CDR3 is TGTGCCAGCAGTTATTGGGGGACAGGAGACAACTCTGGAAACACCATATATTTT. Complete variable domain (other parts from reference TRBV28 and TRBJ1-3): DVKVTQSSRYLVKRTGEKVFLECVQDMDHENMFWYRQDPGLGLRLIYFSYDVKMKEKGDIPEGYSVSREKKERFSLILESASTNQTSMYLCASSYWGTGDNSGNTIYFGEGSWLTVV.

This clonotype was observed at least ten times. V and J are TRBV2 and TRBJ2-1; weak D call: TRBD1 (7 bases). The CDR3 is made up of 14 amino acids. In germline, CDR1 is SNHLY, CDR2 FYNNEI. The V gene lost 10 bases and the J gene lost 5 bases, with 18 bases spanning the gap. CDR3 DNA sequence: TGTGCCACCAGGGGGGCAGGGGTTGACAATGAGCAGTTCTTC. It codes for CATRGAGVDNEQFF.

J is TRBJ2-2 and V is TRBV11-2; TRBD1 might be the D (6 bases). Germline V gene sequence: CDR1 SGHAT, CDR2 FQNNGV. CDR3 length equals 14 residues. V was shortened by 1 base and J by 6 bases, with 9 bases between the two germline ends. DNA of the CDR3: TGTGCCAGCAGCTTAGCCCCAGGGGCCGGGGAGCTGTTTTTT. Residues: CASSLAPGAGELFF.

V and J are TRBV6-1 and TRBJ2-7; TRBD1 matches 7 bases. The V segment lost 5 bases and the J segment 1 base; nucleotides outside the gene matches: 11. CDR1 is MNHNS and CDR2 is SASEGT in the germline V gene. The CDR3 totals 16 residues. DNA of the CDR3: TGTGCCAGCAGTACCTCCCGTGACAGGGTATCCTACGAGCAGTACTTC. Translation gives CASSTSRDRVSYEQYF.

The chain combines TRBV3-1 with TRBJ2-7; the D gene is possibly TRBD2 (5 bases). The CDR3 contains 16 residues. The germline V gene has CDR1 LGHDT and CDR2 YNNKEL (reference sequence). Trimming took 1 base from V and 7 from J, leaving 20 bases between them. The CDR3 loop reads CASSQGVGVKACEQYF. DNA of the CDR3: TGTGCCAGCAGCCAAGGGGTGGGAGTCAAGGCTTGTGAGCAGTACTTC.

V usage is TRBV9 and J usage is TRBJ2-2; 8 bases align to TRBD2. Trimming cost V 3 bases and J 6 bases; bases outside gene matches: 10. Germline V gene data show CDR1 as SGDLS and CDR2 as YYNGEE. This CDR3 is built from 16 residues. CDR3 coding DNA: TGTGCCAGCAGCGCCCTAAGCGGGAGATTTGCCGGGGAGCTGTTTTTT. This translates into CASSALSGRFAGELFF. The complete variable domain, with remaining parts taken from reference TRBV9 and TRBJ2-2, reads DSGVTQTPKHLITATGQRVTLRCSPRSGDLSVYWYQQSLDQGLQFLIQYYNGEERAKGNILERFSAQQFPDLHSELNLSSLELGDSALYFCASSALSGRFAGELFFGEGSRLTVL.

This chain links TRBV19 with TRBJ1-1, with unresolved D. This CDR3 contains 14 residues. CDR1 is LNHDA, CDR2 SQIVND, per germline (reference sequence). V shed 0 bases and J shed 4 bases, with 9 bases lying between them. The CDR3 spells CASSIERVPTEAFF. CDR3 in DNA: TGTGCCAGTAGTATAGAAAGGGTACCCACTGAAGCTTTCTTT. The full variable domain, in which reference TRBV19 and TRBJ1-1 provide the parts outside the CDR3, is DGGITQSPKYLFRKEGQNVTLSCEQNLNHDAMYWYRQDPGQGLRLIYYSQIVNDFQKGDIAEGYSVSREKKESFPLTVTSAQKNPTAFYLCASSIERVPTEAFFGQGTRLTVV.

This clonotype was counted a few times. The chain combines TRBV19 with TRBJ1-2; maybe TRBD1 (5 bases). The CDR3 loop spans 13 amino acids. Trimming took off 5 bases at V and 8 bases at J, with 15 bases between the two ends. From germline, CDR1 is LNHDA and CDR2 SQIVND (reference sequence). The CDR3, as DNA: TGTGCCAGTAGTCCCGGGACTTCGGGGGGCTACACCTTC. Protein sequence: CASSPGTSGGYTF.

This clonotype was picked up a small number of times. J is TRBJ1-6 and V is TRBV19; unclear D gene. CDR1 LNHDA and CDR2 SQIVND come from the germline V gene (reference sequence). The CDR3 runs to 13 residues. V dropped 3 bases and J dropped 10 bases, with 10 bases sitting between them. This CDR3 reads CASSMRQDSPLHF. The DNA of the CDR3 is TGTGCCAGTAGTATGCGGCAGGACTCACCCCTCCACTTT.

This clonotype has more than one count but fewer than ten. The CDR3 protein is CASRIRTDASYEQYF. The CDR3, as DNA: TGCGCCAGCAGAATACGCACAGACGCCTCATACGAGCAGTACTTC. The rearrangement joins TRBV5-1 to TRBJ2-7; D remains unclear. V was clipped by 5 bases and J by 4 bases, with 19 bases between them. The CDR3 is 15 amino acids. Per the germline V gene, CDR1 is SGHRS and CDR2 is YFSETQ.

A note on this clonotype: A much larger clone lies a single base off, so this may be a read error. V is TRBV2 and J is TRBJ1-1; possible D gene TRBD1, 6 bases. The V gene's germline CDR1 is SNHLY and CDR2 FYNNEI. The length of the CDR3 is 14 residues. CDR3 region: CTSSFVPGDTEAFF. The CDR3 DNA reads TGTACCAGCAGTTTCGTTCCAGGGGACACTGAAGCTTTCTTT. The complete variable domain, with remaining parts taken from reference TRBV2 and TRBJ1-1, reads EPEVTQTPSHQVTQMGQEVILRCVPISNHLYFYWYRQILGQKVEFLVSFYNNEISEKSEIFDDQFSVERPDGSNFTLKIRSTKLEDSAMYFCTSSFVPGDTEAFFGQGTRLTVV.

This clonotype has ten or more counts. The gene calls are TRBV6-1 and TRBJ1-1; the D gene is possibly TRBD1 (5 bases). The CDR3 consists of 15 residues. Germline V CDR1 and CDR2: MNHNS, SASEGT. Trimming pared 1 base from V and 4 bases from J, leaving 13 bases between. DNA of the CDR3: TGTGCCAGCAGTGAAGAAGCCCAGGGACGCACTGAAGCTTTCTTT. This codes for CASSEEAQGRTEAFF.

The gene calls are TRBV19 and TRBJ1-5, with D uncertain. The V gene's germline CDR1 is LNHDA and CDR2 SQIVND (reference sequence). This CDR3 spans 19 amino acids. The ends were cut back, 0 bases at V and 1 base at J, with 19 bases in the middle. This chain's CDR3 is CASSIDWIGSFSSNQPQHF. CDR3 sequence (DNA): TGTGCCAGTAGTATAGATTGGATAGGATCGTTTTCCAGCAATCAGCCCCAGCATTTT.

There are a few counts of this clonotype. The rearrangement uses TRBV30 and TRBJ2-5; 8 bases are shared with TRBD2. In germline, CDR1 is GTSNPN, CDR2 SVGIG (reference sequence). This CDR3 contains 12 residues. V gave up 2 bases and J gave up 4 bases; unmatched junction bases: 0. The CDR3 loop reads CAWSLAGETQYF. The CDR3 DNA follows: TGTGCCTGGAGTCTAGCGGGAGAGACCCAGTACTTC.

This clonotype was recorded a few times. The chain recombines TRBV6-1 with TRBJ1-2; 9 bases agree with TRBD1. CDR3 length: 14 amino acids. CDR1 is MNHNS and CDR2 is SASEGT in the germline V gene. With V trimmed by 7 bases and J by 2 bases, 5 bases remained unmatched. The CDR3 here is CASKRQGGNYGYTF. CDR3 bases: TGTGCCAGCAAACGACAGGGGGGGAACTATGGCTACACCTTC.

This clonotype was observed a few times. The rearrangement links TRBV5-1 to TRBJ1-1; 8 nucleotides line up with TRBD1. Germline V CDR1 and CDR2: SGHRS, YFSETQ. V shed 2 bases, J shed 7 bases, and the junction held 7 bases outside the gene matches. CDR3 length: 14 amino acids. CDR3 loop: CASSFRGRENEAFF. DNA of the CDR3: TGCGCCAGCAGCTTCAGGGGGCGGGAAAATGAAGCTTTCTTT.

V gene TRBV20-1 combines with J gene TRBJ1-1, with TRBD1 identical over 7 bases. V was clipped by 0 bases and J by 3 bases; unmatched bases: 4. Germline CDR1 reads DFQATT; CDR2 reads SNEGSKA (reference sequence). The CDR3 runs 14 residues. CDR3: CSARDHQGDTEAFF. For the CDR3, the DNA is TGCAGTGCTAGAGATCACCAGGGGGACACTGAAGCTTTCTTT.

As for this clonotype: Because it lacks the conserved phenylalanine or tryptophan at the end, this CDR3 is likely a read error. This chain connects TRBV10-3 to TRBJ1-5; D is ambiguous. The V gene's germline CDR1 is ENHRY and CDR2 SYGVKD. Trimming stripped 0 bases from V and 1 base from J, with 7 bases between. This CDR3 is built from 15 residues. The chain's CDR3 is CAISESHESNQPQHS. CDR3 DNA: TGTGCCATCAGTGAGTCTCACGAGAGCAATCAGCCCCAGCATTCT.

The table lists this clonotype with many counts. CDR3 DNA sequence: TGTGCCAGCACAAGGGACAGTTCCTTCTATGGCTACACCTTC. Its translation: CASTRDSSFYGYTF. The chain recombines TRBV6-1 with TRBJ1-2; TRBD1 matches at 7 bases. J gave up 4 bases and V 7 bases, and 9 bases lay outside the gene matches. The CDR3 length is 14 residues. The V gene's germline CDR1 is MNHNS and CDR2 SASEGT.

V gene TRBV6-2 or TRBV6-3 combines with J gene TRBJ1-2; 7 nucleotides agree with TRBD1. The CDR3 runs 14 residues. Germline lookup yields CDR1 MNHEY and CDR2 SVGEGT. The junction had 4 bases not matched to a gene; V was cut back by 0 bases and J by 6 bases. CDR3 sequence: CASSYSNTGDGYTF. The CDR3 DNA is TGTGCCAGCAGTTACTCGAACACAGGGGATGGCTACACCTTC.

This clonotype was picked up a small number of times. This chain links TRBV7-3 with TRBJ2-2, with 10 bases matching TRBD2. CDR3 length: 14 residues. Germline CDR1 is SGHTA and CDR2 is FQGTGA. V trimming: 10 bases; J trimming: 0 bases; junction bases outside the gene matches: 2. CDR3 nucleotide sequence: TGTGCCACGCTAGCGGGAGCGAACACCGGGGAGCTGTTTTTT. Its translation: CATLAGANTGELFF. The variable domain in full, with the rest retrieved from reference TRBV7-3 and TRBJ2-2, is GAGVSQTPSNKVTEKGKYVELRCDPISGHTALYWYRQSLGQGPEFLIYFQGTGAADDSGLPNDRFFAVRPEGSVSTLKIQRTERGDSAVYLCATLAGANTGELFFGEGSRLTVL.

In its sample, this clonotype was seen a few times. The rearrangement uses TRBV7-2 and TRBJ2-5; 12 bases line up with TRBD2. There are 18 residues in the CDR3. Germline V gene data show CDR1 as SGHTA and CDR2 as FQGNSA. V was pared by 0 bases and J by 4 bases, with 9 bases of the junction left unmatched. This CDR3 is CASSLATLAGGLGETQYF. The DNA for the CDR3 is TGTGCCAGCAGCTTAGCGACGCTAGCGGGAGGGTTGGGAGAGACCCAGTACTTC.

The chain couples TRBV5-1 to TRBJ1-5; D gene unclear. Per the germline V gene, CDR1 is SGHRS and CDR2 is YFSETQ. The germline V and J ends were trimmed by 8 bases and 1 base, with 13 bases remaining between them. CDR3 length: 14 amino acids. As DNA, the CDR3 is TGCGCCAGGGGAGACGGGGAAAGCAATCAGCCCCAGCATTTT. Protein product: CARGDGESNQPQHF. Combining the CDR3 with reference TRBV5-1 and TRBJ1-5 gives the whole variable domain KAGVTQTPRYLIKTRGQQVTLSCSPISGHRSVSWYQQTPGQGLQFLFEYFSETQRNKGNFPGRFSGRQFSNSRSEMNVSTLELGDSALYLCARGDGESNQPQHFGDGTRLSIL.

The sample holds many counts of this clonotype. This rearrangement joins TRBV28 to TRBJ1-2; D gene uncertain. Trimming took off 7 bases at V and 2 bases at J, with 14 bases between the two ends. The CDR3 loop spans 14 amino acids. CDR1 and CDR2 (germline): MDHEN, SYDVKM. CDR3 coding DNA: TGTGCCAGCACCCTCGGGCAGTCCAACTATGGCTACACCTTC. Amino acid sequence: CASTLGQSNYGYTF.